This T cell receptor (beta chain) was documented in a study of T cell responses to AZD1222 COVID-19 vaccine. Trimming took 2 bases from V and 1 from J, leaving 8 bases between them. The CDR3 extends over 14 amino acids. Per the germline V gene, CDR1 is LGHDT and CDR2 is YNNKEL (reference sequence). Sequencing was performed with immunoSEQ multiplex PCR; in TCRdb, only in-frame clones are kept and a portion is missing. The sample holds about 190,000 clones; over 80% are singletons and the top ten take roughly 1.3%. The sample was peripheral blood, taken on day 0 of AZD1222 vaccination. This chain uses TRBV3-1 (or the pseudogene TRBV3-2) with TRBJ1-1; D gene unclear. The receptor's source is an adult in good health. The DNA of the CDR3 is TGTGCCAGCAGCCAACGGTTCGAGAACACTGAAGCTTTCTTT. It codes for CASSQRFENTEAFF.